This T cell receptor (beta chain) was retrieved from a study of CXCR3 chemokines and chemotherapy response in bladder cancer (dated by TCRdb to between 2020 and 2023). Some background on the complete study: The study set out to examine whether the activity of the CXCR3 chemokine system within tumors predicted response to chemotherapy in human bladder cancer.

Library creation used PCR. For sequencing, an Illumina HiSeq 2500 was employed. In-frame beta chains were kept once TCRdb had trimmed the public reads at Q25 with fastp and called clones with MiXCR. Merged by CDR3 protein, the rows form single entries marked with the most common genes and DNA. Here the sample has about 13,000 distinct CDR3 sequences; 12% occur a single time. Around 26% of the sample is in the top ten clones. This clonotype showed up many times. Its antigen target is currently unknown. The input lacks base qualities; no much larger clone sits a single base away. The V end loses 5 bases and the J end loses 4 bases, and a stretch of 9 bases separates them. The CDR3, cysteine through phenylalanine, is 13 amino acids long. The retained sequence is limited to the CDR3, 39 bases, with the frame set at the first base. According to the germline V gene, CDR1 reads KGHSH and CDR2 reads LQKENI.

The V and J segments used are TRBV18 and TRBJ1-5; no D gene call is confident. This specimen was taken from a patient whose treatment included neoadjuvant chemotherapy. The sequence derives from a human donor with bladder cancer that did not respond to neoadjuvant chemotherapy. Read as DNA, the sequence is TGTGCCAGCTCAGCGGACGGGAATCAGCCCCAGCATTTT. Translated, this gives CASSADGNQPQHF.